The clone carrying this T cell receptor (beta chain) was picked up one time. The sample is drawn from a study of blood T cell repertoires in COVID-19. On the study more broadly: Sources were T cells, B-cell-depleted T cells, or PBMCs; the material itself was cDNA or gDNA.

Study processing details: Amplified reference gene primers provided the basis for estimating nucleated cell counts. Clones were sequenced by immunoSEQ multiplex PCR, and TCRdb holds only the in-frame ones, with some missing. That table gives V, J and clone size, and the DNA gave D and trimming. The sample has some 220,000 clones, about 86% seen once; the top ten hold approximately 3.1%. CDR3 length: 15 amino acids. V shed 5 bases and J 4 bases; nucleotides not matched to a gene: 9. Germline loops: CDR1 SEHNR, CDR2 FQNEAQ (reference sequence). Participant-reported clinical history was the basis for cohort assignment.

Sample: PBMCs or T cells enriched from blood (not recorded which). The origin of this receptor is a woman in her 50s in a cohort exposed to, infected with or recovered from COVID-19 (not recorded which). The chain combines TRBV7-9 with TRBJ1-2, with TRBD1 matching 8 bases. DNA for the CDR3: TGTGCCAGCAGCCAAGGGGGCAGGGGGCTCTATGGCTACACCTTC. Its translation: CASSQGGRGLYGYTF. Looking up the rest from reference TRBV7-9 and TRBJ1-2 gives the full variable domain: DTGVSQNPRHKITKRGQNVTFRCDPISEHNRLYWYRQTLGQGPEFLTYFQNEAQLEKSRLLSDRFSAERPKGSFSTLEIQRTEQGDSAMYLCASSQGGRGLYGYTFGSGTRLTVV.